Below, 17 T cell receptor beta chains from the same sample are listed, as sequenced in a study of cytomegalovirus exposure and HLA in healthy donors. The PCR had 60 Vbeta and 13 Jbeta primers. The table came from immunoSEQ multiplex PCR; TCRdb's copy has only in-frame clones and leaves some out. The data show some 180,000 clones, under 9.5% seen once. The sample consisted of PBMCs. The receptors come from a woman aged 25 to 39 in good health and CMV-seropositive.

The sample holds a few counts of this clone. The chain uses TRBV4-1 and TRBJ2-2, with a possible D match to TRBD2 (5 bases). Germline CDR1 is MGHRA and CDR2 is YSYEKL. The CDR3 sequence is 18 residues long. V shed 0 bases and J shed 0 bases, with 14 bases lying between them. The CDR3 DNA sequence: TGCGCCAGCAGCCAAGAAGGCCCTAGCCCCACGAACACCGGGGAGCTGTTTTTT. This codes for CASSQEGPSPTNTGELFF.

Regarding this clone: Other DNA sequences in the same sample also yield this CDR3. The chain has TRBV29-1 and TRBJ1-1, with D hard to call. V lost 1 base, J lost 3 bases, and 9 bases lay in between. CDR1 and CDR2 from the germline V gene are SQVTM and ANQGSEA. This CDR3 is built from 13 residues. The CDR3 protein is CSVEGAKYTEAFF. DNA for the CDR3: TGCAGCGTTGAAGGGGCCAAGTACACTGAAGCTTTCTTT.

The CDR3, as DNA: TGCGCCAGCAGCGCAGGGGCTATCACAGATACGCAGTATTTT. Translating gives CASSAGAITDTQYF. This sequence joins TRBV5-1 and TRBJ2-3, with D perhaps matching TRBD1 (6 bases). Trimming stripped 4 bases from V and 2 bases from J, with 11 bases between. CDR1 is SGHRS, CDR2 YFSETQ, per germline. The length of the CDR3 is 14 residues.

The V and J genes are TRBV19 and TRBJ2-1; TRBD1 matches at 8 bases. Germline V gene lookup returns CDR1 LNHDA and CDR2 SQIVND (reference sequence). The CDR3 is 13 amino acids. Trimming at V came to 8 bases and at J to 6 bases, leaving 6 bases not matched to a gene. This CDR3 is CASSWTGTNEQFF. DNA for the CDR3: TGTGCCAGTTCTTGGACAGGGACCAATGAGCAGTTCTTC.

The chain employs TRBV29-1 and TRBJ1-1; unclear D gene. Germline-derived CDR1 and CDR2 are SQVTM and ANQGSEA. The V and J ends lost 6 bases and 0 bases respectively, with 8 bases between them. CDR3 size: 12 residues. CDR3 coding DNA: TGCAGCGTGGGGAGCATGAACACTGAAGCTTTCTTT. This encodes CSVGSMNTEAFF.

This chain joins TRBV19 and TRBJ2-5, with no clear D. CDR3 length equals 13 residues. The germline V gene has CDR1 LNHDA and CDR2 SQIVND (reference sequence). V was shortened by 3 bases and J by 1 base, with 6 bases between the two germline ends. This CDR3 is CASSIRFQETQYF. CDR3 sequence (DNA): TGTGCCAGTAGTATCAGATTCCAAGAGACCCAGTACTTC.

The chain carries TRBV29-1 and TRBJ2-1; D is undetermined. Germline V lookup: CDR1 SQVTM, CDR2 ANQGSEA. V was cut by 3 bases and J by 0 bases, with 6 bases left in between. This CDR3 is built from 13 residues. CDR3 sequence (DNA): TGCAGCGTTGACCTTAGCTCCTACAATGAGCAGTTCTTC. This sequence encodes CSVDLSSYNEQFF.

The chain recombines TRBV4-2 with TRBJ2-5; TRBD2 matches at 12 bases. The trim removed 0 bases at V and 2 bases at J, leaving 7 bases unmatched. CDR1 LGHNA and CDR2 YNFKEQ come from the germline V gene. CDR3 length: 18 residues. The CDR3 is CASSQDLLAGGTQETQYF. The CDR3 DNA is TGTGCCAGCAGCCAAGATCTCCTAGCGGGAGGGACACAAGAGACCCAGTACTTC.

This clone was seen more than once but under ten times. The chain joins TRBV2 to TRBJ2-7; the match to TRBD2 covers 9 bases. V gave up 11 bases and J gave up 4 bases; unmatched junction bases: 12. Looked up from germline, CDR1 is SNHLY and CDR2 is FYNNEI. The CDR3 is 14 amino acids. CDR3 sequence reads: CASDPPGLAYEQYF. In DNA, the CDR3 is TGTGCCTCAGACCCCCCGGGACTAGCTTACGAGCAGTACTTC.

The DNA of the CDR3 is TGCGCCAGCAGCTTCTGGGACAGCTCCTACGAGCAGTACTTC. The encoded protein is CASSFWDSSYEQYF. The genes are TRBV5-1 and TRBJ2-7, with 7 bases identical to TRBD1. V lost 2 bases, J lost 0 bases, and 2 bases stayed unmatched. Germline-derived CDR1 and CDR2 are SGHRS and YFSETQ. The CDR3 contains 14 residues.

This clone was seen a handful of times. This rearrangement joins TRBV9 to TRBJ2-7, with 11 bases matching TRBD2. V shed 3 bases, J shed 5 bases, and the junction held 10 bases outside the gene matches. This CDR3 contains 16 residues. Germline V gives CDR1 SGDLS, CDR2 YYNGEE. The CDR3: CASSDPIAGGLDEQYF. CDR3 sequence (DNA): TGTGCCAGCAGCGACCCGATAGCGGGAGGGCTCGACGAGCAGTACTTC.

This chain links TRBV19 with TRBJ2-3, with 14 bases fitting TRBD2. The trim removed 5 bases at V and 2 bases at J, leaving 21 bases unmatched. This CDR3 is built from 22 residues. Looked up from germline, CDR1 is LNHDA and CDR2 is SQIVND (reference sequence). The chain's CDR3 is CASSSDPTPGLAGDGFTDTQYF. CDR3 DNA sequence: TGTGCCAGTAGTTCAGACCCGACGCCGGGACTAGCGGGAGACGGGTTCACAGATACGCAGTATTTT.

The genes are TRBV19 and TRBJ2-7, with a possible D match to TRBD2 (6 bases). Trimming pared 8 bases from V and 6 bases from J, leaving 17 bases between. Germline CDR1 reads LNHDA; CDR2 reads SQIVND (reference sequence). The CDR3 consists of 13 residues. CDR3 in amino acids: CASCLTAGSEQYF. For the CDR3, the DNA is TGTGCCAGTTGCCTTACCGCGGGAAGCGAGCAGTACTTC.

This clone was picked up a small number of times. The chain recombines TRBV11-3 with TRBJ2-3; D is unclear. V was clipped by 1 base and J by 6 bases, with 8 bases between them. The CDR3 sequence is 13 residues long. The germline CDR1 and CDR2 sequences are SGHNT and YENEEA. The CDR3 bases are TGTGCCAGCAGCTTAGTATCCGGGGATACGCAGTATTTT. The encoded protein is CASSLVSGDTQYF.

J is TRBJ2-3 and V is TRBV9; D unclear. This CDR3 has 14 amino acids. Trimming pared 4 bases from V and 4 bases from J, leaving 13 bases between. Germline V CDR1 and CDR2: SGDLS, YYNGEE. The CDR3 sequence is CASSSPGRADTQYF. As DNA, the CDR3 is TGTGCCAGCAGCTCTCCTGGGCGAGCAGATACGCAGTATTTT. The full variable domain, rest sourced from reference TRBV9 and TRBJ2-3, is DSGVTQTPKHLITATGQRVTLRCSPRSGDLSVYWYQQSLDQGLQFLIQYYNGEERAKGNILERFSAQQFPDLHSELNLSSLELGDSALYFCASSSPGRADTQYFGPGTRLTVL.

In this sample, this clone turned up a few times. This chain uses TRBV10-1 with TRBJ2-1; D is possibly TRBD1 (6 bases). This CDR3 has 15 residues. Germline V gene data show CDR1 as WNHNN and CDR2 as SYGVQD (reference sequence). With 9 bases removed from V and 2 bases from J, the gap between germline ends came to 17 bases. The CDR3 DNA reads as TGCGCCAGACCCAGGGGCAGGGGCCCCTACAATGAGCAGTTCTTC. The encoded protein is CARPRGRGPYNEQFF.

This clone showed up just a few times. The rearrangement uses TRBV30 and TRBJ2-1; 7 bases fit TRBD2. The CDR3 contains 14 residues. Germline CDR1 GTSNPN, CDR2 SVGIG (reference sequence). V lost 1 base to trimming and J lost 6 bases; unmatched junction nucleotides: 6. CDR3: CAWSATRTSNEQFF. The CDR3 region has the DNA TGTGCCTGGAGTGCAACTAGGACTAGCAATGAGCAGTTCTTC.